Shown below are 23 T cell receptor beta chains from a single sample sequenced in a study of cytotoxic CD8 clonotypes in ibrutinib-treated CLL. Assay used: immunoSEQ multiplex PCR; TCRdb lists only in-frame clones, some missing. The table shows about 130,000 clones, with over 60% occurring only once. Material: PBMCs, obtained after 12 months of ibrutinib treatment. The receptor source for this set is a human donor with chronic lymphocytic leukemia.

The chain couples TRBV6-5 to TRBJ2-7; 9 bases map to TRBD2. Unmatched junction bases numbered 7, after V lost 0 bases and J lost 4 bases. This CDR3 is 16 amino acids long. CDR1 is MNHEY, CDR2 SVGAGI, per germline. CDR3 sequence: CASSYSSLAGIYEQYF. The CDR3 nucleotides are TGTGCCAGCAGTTACTCGTCGCTAGCGGGAATTTACGAGCAGTACTTC.

The V call is TRBV4-2, the J call TRBJ2-7; tentatively, D is TRBD1 (6 bases). Trimming left V 1 base short and J 3 bases short, with 10 bases between. From germline, CDR1 is LGHNA and CDR2 YNFKEQ. This CDR3 is 14 amino acids long. Here the CDR3 DNA reads TGTGCCAGCAGCCAAGTGGCCAGGGGCTACGAGCAGTACTTC. This codes for CASSQVARGYEQYF.

This chain links TRBV29-1 with TRBJ2-1; no definite D call. V was pared by 3 bases and J by 5 bases, with 17 bases between. This CDR3 has 15 amino acids. Germline V lookup: CDR1 SQVTM, CDR2 ANQGSEA. In nucleotides, the CDR3 is TGCAGCGTTGACGTGTCTAGGACCCGAAACAATGAGCAGTTCTTC. Translating gives CSVDVSRTRNNEQFF.

The chain has TRBV27 and TRBJ2-7; 7 nucleotides agree with TRBD1. J lost 1 base, V lost 5 bases, and 5 bases had no gene match. Germline values: CDR1 MNHEY, CDR2 SMNVEV (reference sequence). This CDR3 is built from 14 residues. CDR3 sequence: CASSRSGGSYEQYF. The CDR3 nucleotides read TGTGCCAGCAGTAGATCAGGGGGATCCTACGAGCAGTACTTC.

This clone was seen a single time. This chain uses TRBV7-9 with TRBJ2-5; D perhaps matches TRBD1 (6 bases). V was trimmed by 4 bases and J by 7 bases, leaving 16 bases between them. The length of the CDR3 is 14 residues. CDR1 and CDR2 (germline): SEHNR, FQNEAQ (reference sequence). The CDR3 DNA follows: TGTGCCAGCAGCTCAATCGGGGACACGAGGACCCAGTACTTC. It specifies CASSSIGDTRTQYF.

The chain uses TRBV5-1 and TRBJ1-1, with TRBD1 identical over 8 bases. V trimming: 2 bases; J trimming: 1 base; junction bases outside the gene matches: 1. Germline V gene data show CDR1 as SGHRS and CDR2 as YFSETQ. The CDR3 runs to 14 residues. The CDR3 sequence is CASSFGTGNTEAFF. In DNA, the CDR3 is TGCGCCAGCAGCTTCGGGACAGGGAACACTGAAGCTTTCTTT.

This chain connects TRBV5-8 to TRBJ1-2; D is unresolved. In germline, CDR1 is SGHTS, CDR2 YDEGEE. CDR3 size: 15 residues. Trimming cost V 2 bases and J 4 bases, with 15 bases left between them. In nucleotides, the CDR3 is TGTGCCAGCAGCTTAAAGCCTCCGCCCCCCTATGGCTACACCTTC. Translating it yields CASSLKPPPPYGYTF.

J is TRBJ1-2 and V is TRBV9; no clear D. Per germline, CDR1 SGDLS and CDR2 YYNGEE. V was trimmed by 3 bases and J by 3 bases, leaving 9 bases between them. This CDR3 contains 13 residues. The CDR3 DNA follows: TGTGCCAGCAGCGCCGTCGGGCACTATGGCTACACCTTC. Protein: CASSAVGHYGYTF.

The rearrangement links TRBV2 to TRBJ2-7; tentative D call: TRBD1 (6 bases). The ends were cut back, 4 bases at V and 2 bases at J, with 9 bases in the middle. The CDR3 spans 13 residues. The germline V gene encodes CDR1 SNHLY and CDR2 FYNNEI. DNA of the CDR3: TGTGCCAGCAGTGTGGCAGGGGCCTACGAGCAGTACTTC. The encoded protein is CASSVAGAYEQYF.

CDR3 sequence (DNA): TGTGCCAGCAGCCAAGATCACTCGGGGGCCGGGGAGCTGTTTTTT. It encodes CASSQDHSGAGELFF. The rearrangement links TRBV4-2 to TRBJ2-2; D perhaps matches TRBD2 (6 bases). The CDR3 is 15 residues long. V was shortened by 0 bases and J by 6 bases, with 11 bases between the two germline ends. Germline-derived CDR1 and CDR2 are LGHNA and YNFKEQ.

The chain uses TRBV4-1 and TRBJ2-5; 11 positions match TRBD2. The CDR3 loop spans 17 amino acids. CDR1 and CDR2 from the germline V gene are MGHRA and YSYEKL. With V trimmed by 0 bases and J by 1 base, 4 bases remained unmatched. In DNA form, the CDR3 reads TGCGCCAGCAGCCAAGATCGGACTAGCGGGCCCCAAGAGACCCAGTACTTC. As protein: CASSQDRTSGPQETQYF.

This chain uses TRBV5-1 with TRBJ2-6, with 9 positions matching TRBD1. The V gene end was trimmed by 3 bases and the J gene end by 8 bases; junction bases not matched to a gene: 3. This CDR3 has 14 residues. Germline CDR1 reads SGHRS; CDR2 reads YFSETQ. The CDR3: CASSSGQGPNVLTF. CDR3 sequence (DNA): TGCGCCAGCAGCTCGGGACAGGGTCCCAACGTCCTGACTTTC.

The rearrangement links TRBV12-1 to TRBJ2-6; the table's TRBD1 call for D was not verified on the DNA. TRBV12-1 is flagged as a pseudogene. This CDR3 has 18 residues. The CDR3 protein is CASSHYNVGQSRANVLTF. DNA for the CDR3: TGTGCCAGCAGCCATTACAATGTAGGACAAAGTCGGGCCAACGTCCTGACTTTC.

The J gene is TRBJ1-2, the V gene TRBV6-5; D is perhaps TRBD1 (5 bases). The V gene lost 2 bases and the J gene lost 3 bases, with 16 bases spanning the gap. The CDR3 sequence is 16 residues long. From germline, CDR1 is MNHEY and CDR2 SVGAGI. The CDR3: CASSYSFRDRHYGYTF. The CDR3, as DNA: TGTGCCAGCAGTTACAGTTTCCGGGACCGACACTATGGCTACACCTTC.

The chain recombines TRBV2 with TRBJ2-6; TRBD1 matches 7 bases. Germline V lookup: CDR1 SNHLY, CDR2 FYNNEI. There are 17 residues in the CDR3. J gave up 0 bases and V 6 bases, and 8 bases lay outside the gene matches. CDR3 coding DNA: TGTGCCAGCAGACCGGGACAGCTAAGCTCTGGGGCCAACGTCCTGACTTTC. Translated, it gives CASRPGQLSSGANVLTF.

This rearrangement joins TRBV6-1 to TRBJ2-5; D not certain. V dropped 7 bases and J dropped 4 bases, with 10 bases sitting between them. This CDR3 has 12 residues. Germline CDR1 reads MNHNS; CDR2 reads SASEGT. CDR3 amino acids: CASTLGLETQYF. The CDR3 nucleotides are TGTGCCAGCACGTTGGGGTTAGAGACCCAGTACTTC.

V gene TRBV5-1 combines with J gene TRBJ2-2, with D possibly being TRBD2 (6 bases). Trimming took off 0 bases at V and 0 bases at J, with 9 bases between the two ends. The CDR3 runs 16 residues. Germline values: CDR1 SGHRS, CDR2 YFSETQ. CDR3 in DNA: TGCGCCAGCAGCTTGGATGGGGGGACGAACACCGGGGAGCTGTTTTTT. Protein sequence: CASSLDGGTNTGELFF.

The rearrangement links TRBV5-1 to TRBJ2-7; 12 positions match TRBD2. Trimming at V came to 3 bases and at J to 4 bases, leaving 11 bases not matched to a gene. Germline V gene sequence: CDR1 SGHRS, CDR2 YFSETQ. This CDR3 spans 17 amino acids. CDR3 residues: CASSSLPLAGGKYEQYF. For the CDR3, the DNA is TGCGCCAGCAGCTCCCTTCCACTAGCGGGAGGAAAGTACGAGCAGTACTTC.

This rearrangement joins TRBV7-6 to TRBJ2-7, with 10 nucleotides matching TRBD1. Germline V gene lookup returns CDR1 SGHVS and CDR2 FNYEAQ. The junction had 5 bases not matched to a gene; V was cut back by 5 bases and J by 7 bases. There are 13 residues in the CDR3. CDR3 in amino acids: CASSPGQGREQYF. The CDR3 DNA reads as TGTGCCAGCAGCCCGGGACAGGGGCGGGAGCAGTACTTC. The full variable domain, its missing parts supplied by reference TRBV7-6 and TRBJ2-7, is GAGVSQSPRYKVTKRGQDVALRCDPISGHVSLYWYRQALGQGPEFLTYFNYEAQQDKSGLPNDRFSAERPEGSISTLTIQRTEQRDSAMYRCASSPGQGREQYFGPGTRLTVT.

This clone was detected only once. The CDR3 loop reads CASSGGGAGVTDTQYF. CDR3 nucleotides: TGTGCCAGCTCGGGTGGCGGAGCGGGAGTAACAGATACGCAGTATTTT. This sequence joins TRBV18 and TRBJ2-3; 8 bases map to TRBD2. Trimming took 6 bases from V and 3 from J; bases not matched to a gene: 11. The CDR3 runs to 16 residues. From germline, CDR1 is KGHSH and CDR2 LQKENI.

V and J are TRBV10-1 and TRBJ2-7; 9 bases agree with TRBD1. Germline trimming cut 6 bases from V and 3 bases from J; bases unmatched to any gene: 3. The CDR3 contains 13 residues. Per germline, CDR1 WNHNN and CDR2 SYGVQD (reference sequence). CDR3 amino acids: CASSSGQGYEQYF. CDR3 DNA: TGCGCCAGCAGCTCGGGACAGGGCTACGAGCAGTACTTC.

There are a few counts of this clone. The gene calls are TRBV7-2 and TRBJ1-1; D unclear. Germline V gene data show CDR1 as SGHTA and CDR2 as FQGNSA. V was trimmed by 1 base and J by 0 bases, leaving 3 bases between them. CDR3 length equals 13 residues. As DNA, the CDR3 is TGTGCCAGCAGCTTAGACATGAACACTGAAGCTTTCTTT. Protein: CASSLDMNTEAFF.

The V and J genes are TRBV27 and TRBJ2-1; 7 positions agree with TRBD2. CDR3 size: 14 residues. Trimming at V came to 2 bases and at J to 3 bases, leaving 1 base not matched to a gene. Germline assignment: CDR1 MNHEY and CDR2 SMNVEV (reference sequence). In DNA, the CDR3 is TGTGCCAGCAGTTTACGCGGGGGCTACAATGAGCAGTTCTTC. It yields the protein CASSLRGGYNEQFF.